One sample yielded the 10 T cell receptor beta chains listed below, sequenced in a study of T cell responses to AZD1222 COVID-19 vaccine. Method: immunoSEQ multiplex PCR; TCRdb's copy keeps in-frame clones and lacks some. The data contain 110,000 to 150,000 clones, 85% to 90% of them singletons. The specimen comprised peripheral blood, sampled on day 0 of AZD1222 vaccination. Source of these receptors: an adult in good health.

The V call is TRBV19, the J call TRBJ1-5; D not certain. The CDR3 loop spans 14 amino acids. V lost 6 bases and J 1 base, leaving 10 bases between the germline ends. CDR1 is LNHDA, CDR2 SQIVND, per germline (reference sequence). CDR3 coding DNA: TGTGCCAGTAGGCATTTAGGGAGCAATCAGCCCCAGCATTTT. Its protein product is CASRHLGSNQPQHF.

This clone was seen only once. J is TRBJ2-1 and V is TRBV13; D not resolved. Trimming pared 5 bases from V and 6 bases from J, leaving 20 bases between. Germline CDR1 reads PRHDT; CDR2 reads FYEKMQ (reference sequence). This CDR3 is 16 amino acids long. The CDR3 bases are TGTGCCAGCAGCCCATCGGACCGGTGGTCCGGCAATGAGCAGTTCTTC. Protein sequence: CASSPSDRWSGNEQFF.

This CDR3 is CAISDKTAPNNEQFF. CDR3 in DNA: TGTGCCATCAGTGATAAGACCGCGCCCAACAATGAGCAGTTCTTC. The chain is built from TRBV10-3 and TRBJ2-1; D is uncertain. Germline CDR1 is ENHRY and CDR2 is SYGVKD. Trimming removed 3 bases from V and 5 bases from J, with 14 bases in between. This CDR3 spans 15 amino acids.

This chain connects TRBV2 to TRBJ1-2; no clear D gene. Germline CDR1 and CDR2: SNHLY and FYNNEI. This CDR3 region has 12 residues. Trimming cost V 3 bases and J 8 bases, with 10 bases left between them. The CDR3 coding sequence is TGTGCCAGCAGTGAGACACTTGAGGGCTACACCTTC. Translating gives CASSETLEGYTF. Full variable domain (rest looked up from reference TRBV2 and TRBJ1-2): EPEVTQTPSHQVTQMGQEVILRCVPISNHLYFYWYRQILGQKVEFLVSFYNNEISEKSEIFDDQFSVERPDGSNFTLKIRSTKLEDSAMYFCASSETLEGYTFGSGTRLTVV.

The chain's CDR3 is CASSIFSGSQNTGELFF. The CDR3 nucleotides read TGTGCCAGTAGTATCTTTAGCGGGAGCCAGAACACCGGGGAGCTGTTTTTT. This chain connects TRBV19 to TRBJ2-2; 9 bases fit TRBD2. The germline gives CDR1 LNHDA, CDR2 SQIVND (reference sequence). The CDR3 runs to 17 residues. Trimming removed 3 bases from V and 1 base from J; junction bases left unmatched: 6.

V is TRBV11-2 and J is TRBJ2-7; D unresolved. CDR1 SGHAT and CDR2 FQNNGV come from the germline V gene. Trimming took 1 base from V and 3 from J, leaving 4 bases between them. The CDR3 consists of 12 residues. The CDR3 sequence is CASSLGVYEQYF. CDR3 sequence (DNA): TGTGCCAGCAGCTTAGGAGTCTACGAGCAGTACTTC.

This chain connects TRBV30 to TRBJ2-1; 8 bases map to TRBD2. Germline CDR1 GTSNPN, CDR2 SVGIG (reference sequence). The CDR3 has 16 residues. Trimming removed 1 base from V and 1 base from J; junction bases left unmatched: 6. CDR3 in DNA: TGTGCCTGGAGTGGGTCCCAGCGGGAGTCCTACAATGAGCAGTTCTTC. Translated, it gives CAWSGSQRESYNEQFF.

In DNA form, the CDR3 reads TGTGCCAGCAGTTACGGGCAGGGAGATCAGCCCCAGCATTTT. Amino acid sequence: CASSYGQGDQPQHF. This chain uses TRBV6-5 with TRBJ1-5; D is perhaps TRBD1 (5 bases). CDR3 length: 14 residues. The V and J ends lost 2 bases and 5 bases respectively, with 10 bases between them. The germline V gene encodes CDR1 MNHEY and CDR2 SVGAGI.

V gene TRBV7-9 combines with J gene TRBJ2-6; TRBD2 might be the D (6 bases). V was trimmed by 5 bases and J by 4 bases, leaving 15 bases between them. CDR3 length equals 16 residues. CDR1 SEHNR and CDR2 FQNEAQ come from the germline V gene (reference sequence). CDR3 bases: TGTGCCAGCAGCACTAGCCGGACGGCCGGGGCCAACGTCCTGACTTTC. This encodes CASSTSRTAGANVLTF.

This chain joins TRBV5-8 and TRBJ2-6, with 7 bases fitting TRBD1. The CDR3 is 17 residues long. Trimming cost V 2 bases and J 2 bases; bases outside gene matches: 7. Germline CDR1 is SGHTS and CDR2 is YDEGEE. The CDR3 here is CASSLQTGSAGANVLTF. CDR3 DNA sequence: TGTGCCAGCAGCTTACAGACAGGGTCGGCTGGGGCCAACGTCCTGACTTTC.